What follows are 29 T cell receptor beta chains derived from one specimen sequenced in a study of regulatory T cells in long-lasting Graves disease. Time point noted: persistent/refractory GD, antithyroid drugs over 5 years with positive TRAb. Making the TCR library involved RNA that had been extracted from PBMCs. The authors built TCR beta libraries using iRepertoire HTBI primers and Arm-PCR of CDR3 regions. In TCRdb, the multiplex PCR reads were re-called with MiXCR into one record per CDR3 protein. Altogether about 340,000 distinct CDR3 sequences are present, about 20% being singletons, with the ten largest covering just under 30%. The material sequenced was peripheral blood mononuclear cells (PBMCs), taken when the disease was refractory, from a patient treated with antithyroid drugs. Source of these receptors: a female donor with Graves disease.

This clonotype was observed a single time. CDR3 nucleotide sequence: TGTGCCAGCAGCTTGGCGGGGGCAACAGATACGCAGTATTTT. This gives the protein CASSLAGATDTQYF. The chain employs TRBV7-2 and TRBJ2-3; a weak D match, TRBD2 (7 bases). Germline CDR1 SGHTA, CDR2 FQGNSA. There are 14 residues in the CDR3. The V end was cut by 3 bases, the J end by 3 bases, with 10 bases between. The entire variable domain, with the rest obtained from reference TRBV7-2 and TRBJ2-3, is as follows: GAGVSQSPSNKVTEKGKDVELRCDPISGHTALYWYRQSLGQGLEFLIYFQGNSAPDKSGLPSDRFSAERTGGSVSTLTIQRTQQEDSAVYLCASSLAGATDTQYFGPGTRLTVL.

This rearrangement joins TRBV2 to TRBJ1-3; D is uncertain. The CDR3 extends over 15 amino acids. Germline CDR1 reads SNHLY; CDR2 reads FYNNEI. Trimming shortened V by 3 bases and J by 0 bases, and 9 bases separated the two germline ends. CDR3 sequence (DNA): TGTGCCAGCAGTGAGGAGCAGCACTCTGGAAACACCATATATTTT. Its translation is CASSEEQHSGNTIYF.

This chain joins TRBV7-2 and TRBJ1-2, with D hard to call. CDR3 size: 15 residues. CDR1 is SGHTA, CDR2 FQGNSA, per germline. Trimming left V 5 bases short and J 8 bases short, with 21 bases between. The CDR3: CASSPGLTLLSGYTF. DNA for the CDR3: TGTGCCAGCAGCCCCGGGCTCACTCTGCTTTCCGGCTACACCTTC.

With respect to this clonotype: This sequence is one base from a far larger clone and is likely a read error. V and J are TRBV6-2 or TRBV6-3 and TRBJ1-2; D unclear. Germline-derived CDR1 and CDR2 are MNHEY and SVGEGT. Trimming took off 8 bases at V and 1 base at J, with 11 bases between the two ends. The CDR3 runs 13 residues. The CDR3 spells CASGETHNYGYTF. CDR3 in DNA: TGTGCCAGCGGTGAAACGCATAACTATGGCTACACCTTC.

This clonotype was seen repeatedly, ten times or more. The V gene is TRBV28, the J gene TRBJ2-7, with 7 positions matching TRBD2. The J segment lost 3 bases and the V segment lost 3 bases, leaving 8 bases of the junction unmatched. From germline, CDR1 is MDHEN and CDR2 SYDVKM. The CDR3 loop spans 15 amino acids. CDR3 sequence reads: CASSFEVGGIYEQYF. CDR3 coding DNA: TGTGCCAGCAGTTTCGAAGTGGGGGGGATCTACGAGCAGTACTTC.

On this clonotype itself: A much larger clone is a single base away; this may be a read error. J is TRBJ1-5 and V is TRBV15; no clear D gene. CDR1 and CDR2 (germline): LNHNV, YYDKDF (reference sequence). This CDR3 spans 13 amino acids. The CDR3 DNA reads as TGTGCCACCAGCAGAGCTCAGGATCAGCTCCAGCATTTT. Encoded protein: CATSRAQDQLQHF.

CDR3 bases: TGCGCCAGCAGATCTCCGGGACAGAGGCGCGGCACTGAAGCTTTCTTT. This encodes CASRSPGQRRGTEAFF. The chain recombines TRBV4-1 with TRBJ1-1, with 7 bases fitting TRBD1. The CDR3 length is 16 residues. Germline V CDR1 and CDR2: MGHRA, YSYEKL. Trimming removed 6 bases from V and 4 bases from J; junction bases left unmatched: 14.

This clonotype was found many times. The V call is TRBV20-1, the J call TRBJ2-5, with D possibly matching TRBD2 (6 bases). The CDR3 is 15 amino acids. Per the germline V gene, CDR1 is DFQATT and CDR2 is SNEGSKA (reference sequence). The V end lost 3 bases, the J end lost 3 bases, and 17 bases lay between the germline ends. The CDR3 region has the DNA TGCAGTGCTAGGGTTCAGGCGGGGTACGAAGAGACCCAGTACTTC. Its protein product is CSARVQAGYEETQYF.

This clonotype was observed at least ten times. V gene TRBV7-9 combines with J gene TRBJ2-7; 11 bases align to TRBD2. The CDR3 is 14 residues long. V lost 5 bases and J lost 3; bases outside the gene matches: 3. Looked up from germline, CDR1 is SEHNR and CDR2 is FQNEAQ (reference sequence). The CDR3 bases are TGTGCCAGCAGCCGAACTAGCGGGAGCTACGAGCAGTACTTC. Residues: CASSRTSGSYEQYF. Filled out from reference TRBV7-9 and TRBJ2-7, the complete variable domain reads DTGVSQNPRHKITKRGQNVTFRCDPISEHNRLYWYRQTLGQGPEFLTYFQNEAQLEKSRLLSDRFSAERPKGSFSTLEIQRTEQGDSAMYLCASSRTSGSYEQYFGPGTRLTVT.

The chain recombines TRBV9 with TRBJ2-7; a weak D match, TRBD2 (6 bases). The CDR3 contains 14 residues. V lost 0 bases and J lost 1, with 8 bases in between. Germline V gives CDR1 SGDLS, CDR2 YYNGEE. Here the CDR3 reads CASSVGRASYEQYF. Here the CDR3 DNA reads TGTGCCAGCAGCGTAGGGAGGGCGTCCTACGAGCAGTACTTC.

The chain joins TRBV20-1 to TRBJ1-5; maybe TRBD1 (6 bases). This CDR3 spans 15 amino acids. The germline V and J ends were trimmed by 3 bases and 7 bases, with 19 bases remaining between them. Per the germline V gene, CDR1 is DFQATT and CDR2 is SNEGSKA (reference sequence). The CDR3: CSARSEHREEQPQHF. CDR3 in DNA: TGCAGTGCTAGGTCAGAGCACAGGGAGGAGCAGCCCCAGCATTTT.

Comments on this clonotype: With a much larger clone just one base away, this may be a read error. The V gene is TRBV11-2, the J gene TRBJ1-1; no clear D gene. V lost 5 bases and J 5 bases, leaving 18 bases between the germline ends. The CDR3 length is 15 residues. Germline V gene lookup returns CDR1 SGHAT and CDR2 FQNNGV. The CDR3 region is CASSPPSSPQTEAFF. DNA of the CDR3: TGTGCCAGCAGCCCCCCAAGTAGTCCCCAGACTGAAGCTTTCTTT.

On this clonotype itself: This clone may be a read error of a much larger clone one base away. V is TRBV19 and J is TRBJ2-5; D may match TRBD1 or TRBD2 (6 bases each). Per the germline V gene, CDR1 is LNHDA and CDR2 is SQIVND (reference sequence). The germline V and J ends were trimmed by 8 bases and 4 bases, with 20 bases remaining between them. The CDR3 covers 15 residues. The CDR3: CASSRKGGNRETQYF. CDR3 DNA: TGTGCCAGTTCACGTAAGGGGGGAAACCGAGAGACCCAGTACTTC.

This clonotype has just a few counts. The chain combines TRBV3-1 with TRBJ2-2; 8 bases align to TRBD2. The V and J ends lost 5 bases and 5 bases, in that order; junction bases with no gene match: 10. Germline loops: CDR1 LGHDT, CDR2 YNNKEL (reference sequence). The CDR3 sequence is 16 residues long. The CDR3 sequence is CASSRAAGGWTGELFF. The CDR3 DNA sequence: TGTGCCAGCAGCAGGGCCGCGGGGGGCTGGACCGGGGAGCTGTTTTTT.

CDR3 loop: CASSSEAGRAYEQYF. CDR3 in DNA: TGTGCCAGCAGTTCCGAAGCGGGACGAGCCTACGAGCAGTACTTC. The chain has TRBV5-4 and TRBJ2-7, with 7 bases lining up with TRBD2. Trimming removed 5 bases from V and 2 bases from J; junction bases left unmatched: 10. CDR1 and CDR2 from the germline V gene are SGHNT and YYREEE (reference sequence). The CDR3 covers 15 residues. The full variable domain, completed using reference TRBV5-4 and TRBJ2-7, is ETGVTQSPTHLIKTRGQQVTLRCSSQSGHNTVSWYQQALGQGPQFIFQYYREEENGRGNFPPRFSGLQFPNYSSELNVNALELDDSALYLCASSSEAGRAYEQYFGPGTRLTVT.

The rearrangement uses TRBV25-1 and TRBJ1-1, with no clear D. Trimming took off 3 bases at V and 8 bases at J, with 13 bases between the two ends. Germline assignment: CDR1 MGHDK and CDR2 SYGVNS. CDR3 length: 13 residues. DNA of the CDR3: TGTGCCAGCAGTGATACTCGACCCCCCGAAGCTTTCTTT. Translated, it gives CASSDTRPPEAFF.

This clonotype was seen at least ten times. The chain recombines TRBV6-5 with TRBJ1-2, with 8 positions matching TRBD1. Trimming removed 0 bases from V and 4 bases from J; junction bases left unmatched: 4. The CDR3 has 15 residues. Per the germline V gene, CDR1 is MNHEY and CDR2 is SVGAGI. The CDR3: CASSYSGTGRYGYTF. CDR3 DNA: TGTGCCAGCAGTTACTCTGGGACAGGCCGCTATGGCTACACCTTC.

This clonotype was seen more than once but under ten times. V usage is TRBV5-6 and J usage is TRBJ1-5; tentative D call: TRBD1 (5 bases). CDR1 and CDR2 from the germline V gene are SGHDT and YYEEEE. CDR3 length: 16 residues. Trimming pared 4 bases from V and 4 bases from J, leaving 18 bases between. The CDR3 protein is CASSVRGLAINQPQHF. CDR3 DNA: TGTGCCAGCAGCGTAAGGGGTTTGGCCATAAATCAGCCCCAGCATTTT.

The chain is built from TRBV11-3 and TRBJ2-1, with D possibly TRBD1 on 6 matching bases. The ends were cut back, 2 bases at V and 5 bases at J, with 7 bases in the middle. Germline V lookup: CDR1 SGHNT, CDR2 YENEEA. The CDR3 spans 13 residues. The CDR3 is CASSLWTDNEQFF. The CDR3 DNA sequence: TGTGCCAGCAGCTTATGGACAGACAATGAGCAGTTCTTC.

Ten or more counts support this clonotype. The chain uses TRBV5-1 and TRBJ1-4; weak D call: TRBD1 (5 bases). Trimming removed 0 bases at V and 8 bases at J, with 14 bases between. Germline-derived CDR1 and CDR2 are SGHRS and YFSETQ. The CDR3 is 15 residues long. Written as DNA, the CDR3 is TGCGCCAGCAGCTTGGGGGCAGGGCGGTCGGAAAAACTGTTTTTT. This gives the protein CASSLGAGRSEKLFF. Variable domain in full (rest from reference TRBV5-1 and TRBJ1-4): KAGVTQTPRYLIKTRGQQVTLSCSPISGHRSVSWYQQTPGQGLQFLFEYFSETQRNKGNFPGRFSGRQFSNSRSEMNVSTLELGDSALYLCASSLGAGRSEKLFFGSGTQLSVL.

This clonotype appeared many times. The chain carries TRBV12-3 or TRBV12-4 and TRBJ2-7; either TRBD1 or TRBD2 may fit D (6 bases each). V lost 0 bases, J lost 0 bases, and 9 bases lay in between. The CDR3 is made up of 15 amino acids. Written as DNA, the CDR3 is TGTGCCAGCAGTTTAGCGGGGGGCCGCTCCTACGAGCAGTACTTC. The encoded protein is CASSLAGGRSYEQYF.

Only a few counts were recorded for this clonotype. CDR3 DNA: TGTGCCAGCAGCCTGGGGACTGGGGGGTGCAATGAGCAGTTCTTC. Protein sequence: CASSLGTGGCNEQFF. V usage is TRBV7-6 and J usage is TRBJ2-1, with TRBD2 as a possible D gene (6 bases). Germline CDR1 and CDR2: SGHVS and FNYEAQ. The length of the CDR3 is 15 residues. Deletions cut 5 bases from V and 6 bases from J, with 17 bases between.

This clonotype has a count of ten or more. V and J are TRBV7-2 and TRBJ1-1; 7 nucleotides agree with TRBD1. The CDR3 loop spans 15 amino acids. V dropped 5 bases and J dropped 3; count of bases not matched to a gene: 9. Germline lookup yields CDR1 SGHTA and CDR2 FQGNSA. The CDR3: CASSLQTGFDTEAFF. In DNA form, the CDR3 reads TGTGCCAGCAGCCTACAGACAGGGTTCGACACTGAAGCTTTCTTT.

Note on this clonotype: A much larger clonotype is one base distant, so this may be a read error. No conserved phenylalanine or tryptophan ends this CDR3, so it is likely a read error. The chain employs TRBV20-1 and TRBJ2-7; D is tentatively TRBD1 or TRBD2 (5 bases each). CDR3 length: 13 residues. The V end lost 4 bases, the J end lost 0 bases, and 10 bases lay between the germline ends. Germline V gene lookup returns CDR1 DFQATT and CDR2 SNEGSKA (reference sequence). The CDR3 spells CSAKGTSSYEQYL. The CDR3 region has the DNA TGCAGTGCTAAAGGGACGAGCTCCTACGAGCAGTACCTC.

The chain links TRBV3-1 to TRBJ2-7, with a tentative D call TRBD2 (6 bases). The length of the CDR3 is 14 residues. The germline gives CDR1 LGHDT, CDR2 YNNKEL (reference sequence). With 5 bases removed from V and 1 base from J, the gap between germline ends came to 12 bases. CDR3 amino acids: CASSYTDYSYEQYF. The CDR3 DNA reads TGTGCCAGCAGCTACACGGACTATTCCTACGAGCAGTACTTC.

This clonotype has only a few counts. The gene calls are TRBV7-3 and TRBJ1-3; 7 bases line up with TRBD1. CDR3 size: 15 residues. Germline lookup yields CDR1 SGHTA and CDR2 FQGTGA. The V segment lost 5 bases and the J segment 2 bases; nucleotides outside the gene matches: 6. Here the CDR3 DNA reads TGTGCCAGCAGCCCGACAGGGAGCCCTGGAAACACCATATATTTT. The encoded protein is CASSPTGSPGNTIYF.

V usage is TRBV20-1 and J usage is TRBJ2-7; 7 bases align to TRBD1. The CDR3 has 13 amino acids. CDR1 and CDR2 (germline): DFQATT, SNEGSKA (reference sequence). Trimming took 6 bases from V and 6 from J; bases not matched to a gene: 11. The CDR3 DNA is TGCAGTGCCACCCTCCGCAGGGACAGCGAGCAGTACTTC. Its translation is CSATLRRDSEQYF.

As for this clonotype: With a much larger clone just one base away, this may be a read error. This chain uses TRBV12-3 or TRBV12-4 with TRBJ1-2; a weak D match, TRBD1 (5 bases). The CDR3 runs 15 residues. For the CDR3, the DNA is TGTGCCATCAGTTTAGGGCCAGGGTTGAACTATGGCTACACCTTC. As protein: CAISLGPGLNYGYTF.

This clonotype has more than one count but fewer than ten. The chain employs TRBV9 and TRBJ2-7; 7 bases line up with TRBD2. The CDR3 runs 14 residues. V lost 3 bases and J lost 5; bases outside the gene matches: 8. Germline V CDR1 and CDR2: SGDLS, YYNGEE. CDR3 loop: CASSALSGNDEQYF. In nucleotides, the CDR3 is TGTGCCAGCAGCGCACTAAGCGGGAACGACGAGCAGTACTTC.